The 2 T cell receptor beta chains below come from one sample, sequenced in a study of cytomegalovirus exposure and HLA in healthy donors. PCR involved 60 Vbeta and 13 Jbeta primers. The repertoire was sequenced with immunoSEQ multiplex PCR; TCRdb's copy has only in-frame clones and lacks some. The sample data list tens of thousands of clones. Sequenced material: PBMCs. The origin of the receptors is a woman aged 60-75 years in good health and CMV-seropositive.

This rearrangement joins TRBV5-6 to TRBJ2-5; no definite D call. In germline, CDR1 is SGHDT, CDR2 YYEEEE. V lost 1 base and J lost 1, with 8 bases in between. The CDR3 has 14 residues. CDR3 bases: TGTGCCAGCAGCTTGCCTCCCAGCCAAGAGACCCAGTACTTC. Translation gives CASSLPPSQETQYF.

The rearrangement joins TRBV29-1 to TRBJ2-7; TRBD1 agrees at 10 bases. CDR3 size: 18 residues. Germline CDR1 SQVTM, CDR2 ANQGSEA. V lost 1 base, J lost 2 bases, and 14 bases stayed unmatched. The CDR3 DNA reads TGCAGCGTTGAAGTGCTGGACAGGGGGGGGAAGGGCGCCTACGAGCAGTACTTC. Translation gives CSVEVLDRGGKGAYEQYF.